Below, 19 T cell receptor beta chains from the same sample are listed, as sequenced in a study of breast tumors, draining lymph nodes, adjacent tissues. Each CDR3 protein gets one entry after TCRdb re-called the multiplex PCR reads with MiXCR. Here the sample spans 15,000 to 20,000 distinct CDR3 sequences, roughly 46% being singletons. The sequenced material came from tumor-adjacent breast tissue. These receptors were obtained from a female donor with breast cancer. Some clones in this sample may be carry-over from other donors' samples.

A remark on this clonotype: This sequence may be a read error, since a much larger clone differs from it by one base. The CDR3 DNA reads TGCAGCGTGCGCACCAGGAATATGAACGCTGAAGCTTTCTTT. Amino acid sequence: CSVRTRNMNAEAFF. The chain is built from TRBV29-1 and TRBJ1-1; D uncertain. This CDR3 is built from 14 residues. Germline V gene sequence: CDR1 SQVTM, CDR2 ANQGSEA.

This clonotype showed up just a few times. A much larger clone lies a single base off, so this may be a read error. The chain uses TRBV19 and TRBJ1-1; maybe TRBD1 (5 bases). The CDR3 has 12 amino acids. Germline V gives CDR1 LNHDA, CDR2 SQIVND (reference sequence). Trimming stripped 8 bases from V and 7 bases from J, with 14 bases between. CDR3 nucleotides: TGTGCCAGTCGTTGGGGGGAACGTGAAGCTTTCTTT. It encodes CASRWGEREAFF.

This clonotype was recorded at least ten times. A much larger clone lies one base from this, so it may be a read error. The rearrangement joins TRBV6-1 to TRBJ2-5; 7 bases match TRBD1. CDR1 is MNHNS and CDR2 is SASEGT in the germline V gene. V lost 7 bases and J lost 4; bases outside the gene matches: 12. The CDR3 runs to 15 residues. CDR3 coding DNA: TGTGCCAGCACCCTGGGACAGCTAGAGGGAGAGACCCAGTACTTC. Translation gives CASTLGQLEGETQYF.

This clonotype has a handful of counts. This rearrangement joins TRBV4-1 to TRBJ2-7, with D perhaps matching TRBD1 (5 bases). Trimming removed 0 bases from V and 4 bases from J, with 13 bases in between. Germline CDR1 is MGHRA and CDR2 is YSYEKL. CDR3 length: 15 amino acids. The CDR3 coding sequence is TGCGCCAGCAGCCAAGAATGGCAGGGTGTGTACGAGCAGTACTTC. This translates into CASSQEWQGVYEQYF.

The table lists this clonotype with many counts. A junction end diverges from the germline sequence, so it may reflect a read error. The V and J genes are TRBV5-1 and TRBJ2-5, with TRBD2 as a possible D gene (5 bases). Germline CDR1 is SGHRS and CDR2 is YFSETQ. This CDR3 is built from 14 residues. CDR3 DNA: TGCGCCAGCAGCCGAGGACTGGGCGAAGACACCCAGTACTTC. It translates to CASSRGLGEDTQYF.

This chain joins TRBV6-5 and TRBJ1-3; tentative D call: TRBD1 (6 bases). Germline assignment: CDR1 MNHEY and CDR2 SVGAGI. V lost 6 bases to trimming and J lost 4 bases, with 19 bases between them. The length of the CDR3 is 16 residues. In nucleotides, the CDR3 is TGTGCCAGCAGATACAGGAGCGGGGACACCGGAAACACCATATATTTT. It is translated as CASRYRSGDTGNTIYF.

Many counts were recorded for this clonotype. It may be a read error: a sequence one base away is much more abundant. The CDR3 sequence: CASSSNGAESEQYF. DNA of the CDR3: TGTGCCAGCAGCTCCAACGGTGCAGAGAGCGAGCAGTACTTC. The chain links TRBV5-8 to TRBJ2-7; no clear D gene. With 3 bases removed from V and 6 bases from J, the gap between germline ends came to 16 bases. This CDR3 has 14 residues. Per germline, CDR1 SGHTS and CDR2 YDEGEE.

In this sample, this clonotype turned up a few times. The J gene is TRBJ1-4, the V gene TRBV5-1; D unresolved. CDR3 length equals 15 residues. Trimming took off 4 bases at V and 3 bases at J, with 13 bases between the two ends. Germline V lookup: CDR1 SGHRS, CDR2 YFSETQ. CDR3 region: CASSALVGSNEKLFF. CDR3 sequence (DNA): TGCGCCAGCAGCGCCCTAGTGGGGTCTAATGAAAAACTGTTTTTT.

In this sample, this clonotype turned up many times. The chain combines TRBV3-1 with TRBJ1-5; no clear D. Germline CDR1 reads LGHDT; CDR2 reads YNNKEL (reference sequence). The CDR3 sequence is 14 residues long. V gave up 4 bases and J gave up 3 bases, with 10 bases separating them. The CDR3 nucleotides are TGTGCCAGCAGCCTGGCCGGGAACAATCAGCCCCAGCATTTT. Translated, it gives CASSLAGNNQPQHF.

This clonotype was seen ten or more times. The V gene is TRBV3-1, the J gene TRBJ1-5; D gene unclear. CDR3 size: 14 residues. Trimming pared 2 bases from V and 9 bases from J, leaving 14 bases between. Germline V gene lookup returns CDR1 LGHDT and CDR2 YNNKEL (reference sequence). CDR3 in amino acids: CASSQNSGYGPQHF. The CDR3 region has the DNA TGTGCCAGCAGCCAAAATTCGGGGTATGGGCCCCAGCATTTT.

The chain uses TRBV9 and TRBJ2-7, with a possible D match to TRBD2 (5 bases). V lost 3 bases and J lost 4, with 14 bases in between. Germline loops: CDR1 SGDLS, CDR2 YYNGEE. CDR3 size: 14 residues. CDR3 nucleotides: TGTGCCAGCAGCGAGGTGGGAGCAGAGTACGAGCAGTACTTC. This translates into CASSEVGAEYEQYF.

There are many counts of this clonotype. The chain recombines TRBV7-6 with TRBJ2-5; TRBD2 matches 13 bases. Unmatched junction bases numbered 12, after V lost 2 bases and J lost 9 bases. Germline CDR1 reads SGHVS; CDR2 reads FNYEAQ. The CDR3 spans 17 residues. In DNA form, the CDR3 reads TGTGCCAGCAGCTTATGGACTAGCGGGGGCTGGGGGGAGCCCCAGTACTTC. It is translated as CASSLWTSGGWGEPQYF.

V usage is TRBV7-2 and J usage is TRBJ1-4; D is perhaps TRBD1 (6 bases). V lost 5 bases, J lost 7 bases, and 14 bases lay in between. CDR1 is SGHTA and CDR2 is FQGNSA in the germline V gene. This CDR3 is 14 amino acids long. CDR3: CASSVGTSVEKLFF. The CDR3, as DNA: TGTGCCAGCAGCGTCGGGACATCGGTTGAAAAACTGTTTTTT.

This rearrangement joins TRBV7-2 to TRBJ2-7, with TRBD2 matching 16 bases. V lost 7 bases to trimming and J lost 4 bases; unmatched junction nucleotides: 7. Germline CDR1 SGHTA, CDR2 FQGNSA. The CDR3 totals 16 residues. CDR3 coding DNA: TGTGCCAGCACGGGACTAGCGGGAGGGTTCGGGTACGAGCAGTACTTC. This sequence encodes CASTGLAGGFGYEQYF.

This clonotype was found a few times. CDR3 amino acids: CASSPDRYEQYV. In DNA form, the CDR3 reads TGTGCCAGCAGCCCGGATCGTTACGAGCAGTACGTC. The rearrangement joins TRBV7-8 to TRBJ2-7, with D uncertain. Germline lookup yields CDR1 SGHVS and CDR2 FQNEAQ. Deletions cut 5 bases from V and 4 bases from J, with 9 bases between. The CDR3 runs to 12 residues.

The rearrangement links TRBV4-2 to TRBJ2-3; TRBD2 matches 8 bases. Trimming removed 2 bases from V and 3 bases from J; junction bases left unmatched: 7. Looked up from germline, CDR1 is LGHNA and CDR2 is YNFKEQ. The CDR3 contains 16 residues. The CDR3 reads CASSQSTSAVTDTQYF. For the CDR3, the DNA is TGTGCCAGCAGCCAATCGACTAGCGCGGTTACAGATACGCAGTATTTT.

The sample holds many counts of this clonotype. A read error is likely, as this CDR3 ends without the conserved phenylalanine or tryptophan. The chain joins TRBV7-9 to TRBJ2-4; 7 positions match TRBD2. Germline CDR1 is SEHNR and CDR2 is FQNEAQ (reference sequence). After removal of 2 bases from V and 5 bases from J, the junction contained 3 bases not matched to a gene. CDR3 length equals 14 residues. The CDR3 nucleotides read TGTGCCAGCAGCTTATGGGGGAGGGAAAACATTCAGTACCTC. Amino acid sequence: CASSLWGRENIQYL.

This clonotype is deemed medium-sized. This sequence joins TRBV5-6 and TRBJ1-2, with TRBD1 matching over 8 bases. Germline V gene lookup returns CDR1 SGHDT and CDR2 YYEEEE. This CDR3 has 13 residues. V was clipped by 9 bases and J by 3 bases; unmatched bases: 7. The CDR3 loop reads CATNPTGDYGYTF. The CDR3 DNA follows: TGTGCCACAAATCCGACAGGGGACTATGGCTACACCTTC.

By share, this clonotype ranks as medium-sized. The V and J genes are TRBV15 and TRBJ2-1; 7 bases fit TRBD1. CDR1 LNHNV and CDR2 YYDKDF come from the germline V gene (reference sequence). There are 13 residues in the CDR3. The ends lost 6 bases at V and 10 bases at J; junction bases unmatched: 9. CDR3 coding DNA: TGTGCCACCAGGATAGACAGGGCAGGCGAGCAGTTCTTC. It yields the protein CATRIDRAGEQFF.